This TCR beta chain was documented in a study of CD8 T cells in ankylosing spondylitis. TCRdb ran MiXCR on the 5' RACE reads and lists one entry per CDR3 protein. The sample lists 380,000 or so distinct CDR3 sequences; roughly 20% were seen once. The trim removed 0 bases at V and 5 bases at J, leaving 8 bases unmatched. There are 17 residues in the CDR3. CDR1 and CDR2 from the germline V gene are SGDLS and YYNGEE. V is TRBV9 and J is TRBJ2-3; TRBD2 matches at 11 bases. This clonotype was sampled from a male donor with ankylosing spondylitis or in good health (not recorded which). The sequencing sample was made of blood, either unsorted or a sorted T cell fraction (not recorded which). The CDR3 loop is CASSVDPLAGGQDTQYF. CDR3 DNA sequence: TGTGCCAGCAGCGTAGACCCCTTAGCGGGGGGGCAAGATACGCAGTATTTT.